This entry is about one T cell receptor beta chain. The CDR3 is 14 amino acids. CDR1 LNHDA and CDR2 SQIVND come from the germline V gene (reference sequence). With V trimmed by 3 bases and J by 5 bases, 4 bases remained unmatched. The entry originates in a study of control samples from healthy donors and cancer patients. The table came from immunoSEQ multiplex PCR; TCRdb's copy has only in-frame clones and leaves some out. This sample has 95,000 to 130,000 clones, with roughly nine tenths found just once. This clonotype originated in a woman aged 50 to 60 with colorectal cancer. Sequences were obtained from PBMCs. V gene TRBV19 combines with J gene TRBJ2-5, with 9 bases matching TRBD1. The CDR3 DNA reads TGTGCCAGTAGTATCCGGGACAGGGCGGAGACCCAGTACTTC. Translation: CASSIRDRAETQYF.